This is a list of T cell receptor beta chains from one sample in a study of cytomegalovirus exposure and HLA in healthy donors. Assay: immunoSEQ multiplex PCR; the TCRdb copy retains only in-frame clones and omits some. The data show about 170,000 clones, approximately 80% seen once. Sequenced material: PBMCs. These receptors originate from a woman younger than 35 in good health and CMV-seronegative. The conserved cysteine and the conserved F or W are not part of the CDR3 here. A D gene is named only where the DNA matches it firmly.

V,D,CDR3
TRBV7-8,TRBD2,ASSSGLAGSYEQY
TRBV10-3,TRBD2,AISERGLAGQANEQF
TRBV21-1,NA,ASSEGTNSYNEQF
TRBV19,TRBD2,ASSTRSSGSYNEQF
TRBV29-1,NA,SVEGLLNTGELF
TRBV13,TRBD2,ASTEGGRGYNEQF
TRBV5-1,TRBD1,ASSPGTESYEQY
TRBV18,NA,ASAQDTNQPQH
TRBV4-2,NA,ASSQLDNGESGANVLT
TRBV27,NA,ASSLFRGPYEQY
TRBV5-1,NA,ASVGVLGNNEQF
TRBV6-5,TRBD2,ASSYWTSGKYNEQF
TRBV30,TRBD1,AWSTGRTGGFGTEAF
TRBV11-3,TRBD1,ASSLPLYRDRGPEAF
TRBV6-6,NA,ASSYSSLYNEQF
TRBV7-8,TRBD2,ASSLGLAGAYNEQF
TRBV25-1,NA,ASSGAGSLYEQY
TRBV15,NA,ATSRDVWGPMNTEAF
TRBV7-9,NA,SSSSEGQPQH
TRBV18,TRBD1,ASSRGTGGSDSGANVLT
TRBV27,NA,ASSLSSRGPSTDTQY
TRBV6-5,NA,ASSYSGGLGTEAF
TRBV4-2,NA,ASSQDGAPGNTEAF
TRBV11-3,TRBD2,ASRVSGSSYEQY
TRBV30,NA,AWRYRAGLDGYGYT
TRBV11-2,NA,ASSLGEGHYYEQY
TRBV19,TRBD1,ASSIQGDSNQPQH
TRBV30,TRBD2,AWSVLARGGSPVDEQY
TRBV10-3,TRBD2,AITASGSDEQY
TRBV7-9,NA,ASSLDRDREAF
TRBV27,NA,ASSFRGVTYEQY
TRBV6-1,TRBD1,ASSGTGGYEQY
TRBV28,NA,ASSYAGRAKYEQY
TRBV4-1,NA,ASSQVTTTNEKLF
TRBV25-1,TRBD2,ASSEFAGGPGETQY
TRBV18,TRBD1,ASSLTDRLDTGTEAF
TRBV7-3,NA,ASSLKLEGRATEAF
TRBV5-5,TRBD2,ASSLDGTSAYEQY
TRBV2,NA,ASSGPGGAGDIQY
TRBV7-3,NA,ASTVQGARTDTQY
TRBV5-4,TRBD2,ASSATSGSRLANEQF
TRBV5-6,TRBD2,ASTLRLAGVGEQF
TRBV6-1,NA,ASRFITGELF
TRBV1,NA,TGLLTGGTGGGNTIY
TRBV6-1,NA,ASSRNRETEAF
TRBV30,NA,AWSDFYEQY